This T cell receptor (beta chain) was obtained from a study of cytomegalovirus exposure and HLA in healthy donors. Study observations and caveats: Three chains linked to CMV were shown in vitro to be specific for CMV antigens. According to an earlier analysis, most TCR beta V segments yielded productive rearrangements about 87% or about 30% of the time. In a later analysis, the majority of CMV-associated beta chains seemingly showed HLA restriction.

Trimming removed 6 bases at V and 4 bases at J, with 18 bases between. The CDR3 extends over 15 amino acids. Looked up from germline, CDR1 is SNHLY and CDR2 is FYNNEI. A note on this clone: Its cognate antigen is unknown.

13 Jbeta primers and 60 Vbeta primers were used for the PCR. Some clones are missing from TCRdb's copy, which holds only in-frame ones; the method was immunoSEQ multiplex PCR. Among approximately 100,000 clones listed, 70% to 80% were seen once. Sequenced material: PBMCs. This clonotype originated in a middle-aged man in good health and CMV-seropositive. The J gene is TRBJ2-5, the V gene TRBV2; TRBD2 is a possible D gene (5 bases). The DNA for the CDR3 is TGTGCCAGCAGGTCGGGTTTTTTTCGGGGAGAGACCCAGTACTTC. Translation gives CASRSGFFRGETQYF.